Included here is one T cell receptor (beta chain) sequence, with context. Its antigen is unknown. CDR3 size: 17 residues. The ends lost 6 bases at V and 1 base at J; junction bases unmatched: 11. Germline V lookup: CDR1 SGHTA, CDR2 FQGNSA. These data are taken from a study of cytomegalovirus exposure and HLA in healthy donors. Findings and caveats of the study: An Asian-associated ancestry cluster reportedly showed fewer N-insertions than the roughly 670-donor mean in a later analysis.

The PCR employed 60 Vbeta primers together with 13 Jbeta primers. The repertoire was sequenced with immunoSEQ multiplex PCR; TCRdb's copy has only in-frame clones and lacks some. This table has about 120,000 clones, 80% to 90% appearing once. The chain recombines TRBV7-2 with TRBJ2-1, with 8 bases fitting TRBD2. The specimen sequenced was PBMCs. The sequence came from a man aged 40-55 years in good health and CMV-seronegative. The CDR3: CASRIGASGLSYNEQFF. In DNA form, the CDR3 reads TGTGCCAGCAGAATAGGGGCTAGCGGGCTATCCTACAATGAGCAGTTCTTC. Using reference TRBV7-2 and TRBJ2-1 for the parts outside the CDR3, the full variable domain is GAGVSQSPSNKVTEKGKDVELRCDPISGHTALYWYRQSLGQGLEFLIYFQGNSAPDKSGLPSDRFSAERTGGSVSTLTIQRTQQEDSAVYLCASRIGASGLSYNEQFFGPGTRLTVL.